One and the same sample provided the 29 T cell receptor beta chains below, sequenced in a study of early T cells in non-severe SARS-CoV-2 infection. TCRdb itself ran the 5' RACE reads through MiXCR, one entry per CDR3 protein. The sample comprises approximately 19,000 distinct CDR3 sequences, more than 5% of which are singletons, and around 5.8% rests with the top ten. The specimen was whole blood. These TCRs come from an adult who was a healthcare worker with PCR-confirmed SARS-CoV-2 infection or an uninfected control (not recorded which).

This clonotype was observed a few times. The chain combines TRBV2 with TRBJ2-1; 8 nucleotides agree with TRBD1. The CDR3 has 10 amino acids. Germline V gives CDR1 SNHLY, CDR2 FYNNEI. V was clipped by 8 bases and J by 10 bases; unmatched bases: 1. The CDR3, as DNA: TGTGCCAGCGGGGACAGGGAGCAGTTCTTC. Protein: CASGDREQFF.

V and J are TRBV6-1 and TRBJ2-1; the match to TRBD1 covers 7 bases. Unmatched junction bases numbered 10, after V lost 7 bases and J lost 4 bases. The CDR3 runs to 15 residues. The V gene's germline CDR1 is MNHNS and CDR2 SASEGT. This CDR3 reads CASISTGEMYNEQFF. The CDR3 DNA reads as TGTGCCAGCATTTCTACAGGGGAAATGTACAATGAGCAGTTCTTC.

V is TRBV11-2 and J is TRBJ2-5; D is ambiguous. CDR3 length: 15 amino acids. V was pared by 6 bases and J by 3 bases, with 17 bases between. Germline assignment: CDR1 SGHAT and CDR2 FQNNGV. CDR3 DNA: TGTGCCAGCAGTCGGAAGTCCAGCCAGAAAGAGACCCAGTACTTC. Translated: CASSRKSSQKETQYF.

The table lists this clonotype with many counts. The chain is built from TRBV20-1 and TRBJ1-5; 8 bases are a match to TRBD1. The J segment lost 3 bases and the V segment lost 6 bases, leaving 13 bases of the junction unmatched. The CDR3 totals 16 residues. Per germline, CDR1 DFQATT and CDR2 SNEGSKA (reference sequence). As DNA, the CDR3 is TGCAGTGCGAGGGACAGGCTAGGGGTATTCAATCAGCCCCAGCATTTT. Protein product: CSARDRLGVFNQPQHF.

Ten or more counts support this clonotype. V usage is TRBV7-3 and J usage is TRBJ2-1; no reliable D call. Germline lookup yields CDR1 SGHTA and CDR2 FQGTGA. V gave up 4 bases and J gave up 5 bases, with 12 bases separating them. The CDR3 is made up of 14 amino acids. The CDR3 bases are TGTGCCAGCAGCTCCGTTAGTGGGCACAATGAGCAGTTCTTC. Translating it yields CASSSVSGHNEQFF.

This clonotype has ten or more counts. This chain links TRBV10-3 with TRBJ2-5; possibly TRBD1 for D (6 bases). Looked up from germline, CDR1 is ENHRY and CDR2 is SYGVKD. This CDR3 comprises 13 residues. Trimming shortened V by 6 bases and J by 0 bases, and 8 bases separated the two germline ends. The CDR3: CAIRDRDQETQYF. The DNA for the CDR3 is TGTGCCATCAGGGACAGAGACCAAGAGACCCAGTACTTC.

CDR3 loop: CASSSGQLNTEAFF. The CDR3 DNA sequence: TGCGCCAGCAGCTCGGGACAGCTGAACACTGAAGCTTTCTTT. The V call is TRBV5-1, the J call TRBJ1-1; 7 nucleotides align to TRBD1. The CDR3 sequence is 14 residues long. Germline CDR1 reads SGHRS; CDR2 reads YFSETQ. V shed 3 bases, J shed 0 bases, and the junction held 2 bases outside the gene matches.

By proportion, this clonotype is medium-sized. The V gene is TRBV20-1, the J gene TRBJ2-1, with unresolved D. Germline assignment: CDR1 DFQATT and CDR2 SNEGSKA (reference sequence). The CDR3 is 13 residues long. V lost 0 bases to trimming and J lost 4 bases, with 7 bases between them. CDR3 residues: CSARDSVYNEQFF. In nucleotides, the CDR3 is TGCAGTGCTAGAGATTCAGTTTACAATGAGCAGTTCTTC.

In this sample, this clonotype is medium-sized. This chain connects TRBV7-9 to TRBJ1-2, with no clear D. V lost 5 bases to trimming and J lost 5 bases, with 15 bases between them. The CDR3 spans 14 residues. Germline CDR1 and CDR2: SEHNR and FQNEAQ (reference sequence). CDR3: CASSPSPVGYGYTF. The CDR3 coding sequence is TGTGCCAGCAGCCCAAGCCCGGTTGGGTATGGCTACACCTTC.

V is TRBV4-1 and J is TRBJ2-5, with TRBD2 as a possible D gene (6 bases). Trimming shortened V by 3 bases and J by 5 bases, and 16 bases separated the two germline ends. CDR1 and CDR2 (germline): MGHRA, YSYEKL. The CDR3 is 15 residues long. The CDR3 coding sequence is TGCGCCAGCAGCCAGGACGGAGCGGGTGGGGAGACCCAGTACTTC. Translation gives CASSQDGAGGETQYF.

This clonotype showed up many times. This chain joins TRBV3-1 and TRBJ2-5, with 7 bases aligning to TRBD1. The trim removed 8 bases at V and 5 bases at J, leaving 17 bases unmatched. Germline CDR1 reads LGHDT; CDR2 reads YNNKEL (reference sequence). There are 16 residues in the CDR3. The CDR3: CASRSTWTGFFETQYF. CDR3 DNA sequence: TGTGCCAGCCGCAGCACATGGACAGGCTTCTTTGAGACCCAGTACTTC.

This clonotype showed up many times. This chain links TRBV29-1 with TRBJ2-1; D not resolved. This CDR3 has 12 residues. Trimming pared 8 bases from V and 7 bases from J, leaving 15 bases between. The germline gives CDR1 SQVTM, CDR2 ANQGSEA. DNA for the CDR3: TGCAGCCCCTCCCCCCTAGGGAATGAGCAGTTCTTC. Amino acids: CSPSPLGNEQFF.

This clonotype came up a few times. The chain couples TRBV20-1 to TRBJ2-5; TRBD1 agrees at 7 bases. Germline V gives CDR1 DFQATT, CDR2 SNEGSKA (reference sequence). The CDR3 runs 14 residues. V lost 4 bases, J lost 5 bases, and 10 bases stayed unmatched. The CDR3 protein is CSANPDRLGETQYF. CDR3 sequence (DNA): TGCAGTGCTAACCCGGACAGGCTCGGTGAGACCCAGTACTTC.

This clonotype was seen at least ten times. The gene calls are TRBV5-1 and TRBJ2-1; D may correspond to TRBD1 or TRBD2 (5 bases each). Germline CDR1 is SGHRS and CDR2 is YFSETQ. The CDR3 loop spans 13 amino acids. V lost 0 bases and J 11 bases, leaving 12 bases between the germline ends. The CDR3 sequence: CASSLVGELKQFF. DNA of the CDR3: TGCGCCAGCAGCTTGGTGGGGGAACTCAAGCAGTTCTTC. Combining the CDR3 with reference TRBV5-1 and TRBJ2-1 gives the whole variable domain KAGVTQTPRYLIKTRGQQVTLSCSPISGHRSVSWYQQTPGQGLQFLFEYFSETQRNKGNFPGRFSGRQFSNSRSEMNVSTLELGDSALYLCASSLVGELKQFFGPGTRLTVL.

For this clonotype: A single base separates this from a much larger clone, so it may be a read error. The V gene is TRBV6-4, the J gene TRBJ2-1; D may correspond to TRBD1 or TRBD2 (5 bases each). Germline V gene sequence: CDR1 MRHNA, CDR2 SNTAGT. The CDR3 consists of 14 residues. The V gene lost 0 bases and the J gene lost 9 bases, with 12 bases spanning the gap. Here the CDR3 reads CASSDSWDGSEQFF. Written as DNA, the CDR3 is TGTGCCAGCAGTGACTCGTGGGACGGCAGTGAGCAGTTCTTC.

Judged by abundance, this clonotype is medium-sized. The gene calls are TRBV6-4 and TRBJ2-1; TRBD1 might be the D (5 bases). V lost 3 bases, J lost 2 bases, and 5 bases lay in between. In germline, CDR1 is MRHNA, CDR2 SNTAGT. The CDR3 consists of 13 residues. The CDR3 sequence is CASSEDTYNEQFF. The CDR3 DNA follows: TGTGCCAGCAGTGAGGACACCTACAATGAGCAGTTCTTC.

This clonotype showed up many times. The chain has TRBV4-2 and TRBJ2-3; 11 bases match TRBD2. Per germline, CDR1 LGHNA and CDR2 YNFKEQ. The CDR3 totals 17 residues. Trimming took 0 bases from V and 2 from J; bases not matched to a gene: 4. This CDR3 is CASSQDRGLAATDTQYF. The CDR3 DNA sequence: TGTGCCAGCAGCCAAGATCGGGGACTAGCGGCCACAGATACGCAGTATTTT.

This clonotype was seen repeatedly, ten times or more. This chain joins TRBV7-2 and TRBJ2-1; D remains unclear. Germline V gene data show CDR1 as SGHTA and CDR2 as FQGNSA. Trimming cost V 1 base and J 0 bases, with 7 bases left between them. This CDR3 contains 15 residues. CDR3 protein: CASSLVFGSYNEQFF. The CDR3 DNA sequence: TGTGCCAGCAGCTTAGTGTTTGGCTCCTACAATGAGCAGTTCTTC.

This clonotype was picked up many times. The gene calls are TRBV5-1 and TRBJ2-7; 9 bases line up with TRBD1. The CDR3 runs 14 residues. J gave up 6 bases and V 4 bases, and 8 bases lay outside the gene matches. CDR1 is SGHRS and CDR2 is YFSETQ in the germline V gene. The CDR3 region is CASSEGQGSAEQYF. CDR3 in DNA: TGCGCCAGCAGCGAGGGACAGGGTAGTGCCGAGCAGTACTTC.

The table lists this clonotype with many counts. This chain uses TRBV11-2 with TRBJ2-3; possibly TRBD1 for D (6 bases). Germline CDR1 reads SGHAT; CDR2 reads FQNNGV. The CDR3 consists of 17 residues. Trimming removed 3 bases from V and 4 bases from J, with 20 bases in between. The DNA of the CDR3 is TGTGCCAGCAGCTTTTGGGACACCCCCAAAACCGCAGATACGCAGTATTTT. It translates to CASSFWDTPKTADTQYF.

This sequence joins TRBV10-3 and TRBJ2-2; D not certain. Germline V gives CDR1 ENHRY, CDR2 SYGVKD. V shed 4 bases and J shed 5 bases, with 2 bases lying between them. This CDR3 has 11 amino acids. CDR3 protein: CAISVTGELFF. The DNA for the CDR3 is TGTGCCATCAGTGTGACCGGGGAGCTGTTTTTT.

This clonotype was detected many times. V gene TRBV10-3 combines with J gene TRBJ1-1, with D unclear. The CDR3 has 13 amino acids. V was cut by 0 bases and J by 11 bases, with 13 bases left in between. Germline assignment: CDR1 ENHRY and CDR2 SYGVKD. The CDR3 sequence is CAISESRELGAFF. CDR3 DNA: TGTGCCATCAGTGAGTCAAGGGAACTGGGGGCTTTCTTT.

The table lists this clonotype with many counts. The J gene is TRBJ2-7, the V gene TRBV20-1; no clear D gene. The CDR3 has 12 amino acids. The V and J ends lost 3 bases and 1 base respectively, with 7 bases between them. Germline assignment: CDR1 DFQATT and CDR2 SNEGSKA (reference sequence). CDR3 sequence: CSASGESYEQYF. CDR3 DNA sequence: TGCAGTGCTAGTGGGGAATCCTACGAGCAGTACTTC.

This clonotype occurred many times. V gene TRBV2 combines with J gene TRBJ2-3; 10 nucleotides align to TRBD2. The germline V gene encodes CDR1 SNHLY and CDR2 FYNNEI. J gave up 4 bases and V 4 bases, and 2 bases lay outside the gene matches. The CDR3 sequence is 14 residues long. Here the CDR3 reads CASSASGRSDTQYF. CDR3 nucleotide sequence: TGTGCCAGCAGTGCTAGCGGGAGATCAGATACGCAGTATTTT.

The rearrangement links TRBV7-2 to TRBJ2-3; D is possibly TRBD1 or TRBD2 (6 bases each). Germline CDR1 and CDR2: SGHTA and FQGNSA. V dropped 0 bases and J dropped 10 bases, with 23 bases sitting between them. This CDR3 is 17 amino acids long. The CDR3 protein is CASSLAGYGGLPASQYF. CDR3 bases: TGTGCCAGCAGCTTAGCGGGGTACGGGGGCTTACCCGCCTCGCAGTATTTT.

This clonotype came up many times. An end of the junction does not agree with germline; a read error may underlie this. This rearrangement joins TRBV18 to TRBJ1-3; the D gene is possibly TRBD1 (5 bases). CDR3 length: 17 amino acids. Looked up from germline, CDR1 is KGHSH and CDR2 is LQKENI. The DNA of the CDR3 is TGTGCCAGCTCACCCCTCGGACCAGGGTCCTCTGAAAACACCATATATTTT. It codes for CASSPLGPGSSENTIYF.

This chain uses TRBV20-1 with TRBJ2-7; 8 nucleotides match TRBD1. Looked up from germline, CDR1 is DFQATT and CDR2 is SNEGSKA (reference sequence). The V and J ends lost 3 bases and 9 bases, in that order; junction bases with no gene match: 10. This CDR3 region has 13 residues. In DNA, the CDR3 is TGCAGTGCTAGGGGGACAGGCGGATTAGGGCAGTACTTC. Residues: CSARGTGGLGQYF.

CDR3 protein: CASSQPTGTGGNNEQFF. The CDR3 DNA follows: TGTGCCAGCAGCCAACCGACCGGGACTGGCGGCAACAATGAGCAGTTCTTC. This chain links TRBV3-1 with TRBJ2-1; weak D call: TRBD2 (6 bases). The CDR3 is made up of 17 amino acids. The V and J ends lost 2 bases and 5 bases respectively, with 19 bases between them. From germline, CDR1 is LGHDT and CDR2 YNNKEL (reference sequence).

This clonotype was detected ten times or more. The chain has TRBV3-1 and TRBJ2-5; 9 bases map to TRBD1. The ends lost 1 base at V and 5 bases at J; junction bases unmatched: 5. The germline V gene has CDR1 LGHDT and CDR2 YNNKEL (reference sequence). The CDR3 has 15 residues. The CDR3 region has the DNA TGTGCCAGCAGCCAAGGGGACAGGGTGTTGGAGACCCAGTACTTC. As protein: CASSQGDRVLETQYF.